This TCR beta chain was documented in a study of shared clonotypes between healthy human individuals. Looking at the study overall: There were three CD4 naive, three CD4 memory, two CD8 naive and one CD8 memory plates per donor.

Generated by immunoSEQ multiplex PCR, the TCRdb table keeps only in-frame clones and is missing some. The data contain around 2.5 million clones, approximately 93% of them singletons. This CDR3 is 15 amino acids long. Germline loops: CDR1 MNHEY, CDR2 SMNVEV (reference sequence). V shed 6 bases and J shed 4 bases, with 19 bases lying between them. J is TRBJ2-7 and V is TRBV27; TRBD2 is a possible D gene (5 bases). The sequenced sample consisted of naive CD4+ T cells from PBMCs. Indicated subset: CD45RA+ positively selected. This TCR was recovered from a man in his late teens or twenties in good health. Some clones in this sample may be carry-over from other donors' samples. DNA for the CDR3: TGTGCCAGCAGCTCCCCGTTGAGGACGGGATACGAGCAGTACTTC. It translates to CASSSPLRTGYEQYF.